These T cell receptor beta chains were read from a single sample in a study of regulatory dendritic cells for organ transplantation. Clones were read by immunoSEQ multiplex PCR, and TCRdb kept only the in-frame ones, dropping some. This table has more than 10,000 clones, 85% to 90% appearing once. What these receptors recognize is not known. The sequenced material came from naive CD8+ T cells from blood cultured with regulatory dendritic cells. The origin of the receptors is a human donor in good health. CDR3s include the opening cysteine and the closing phenylalanine or tryptophan. Each record gives: clone size, J gene, D gene, V gene, CDR3 DNA, CDR3 protein. A D gene is named only where the DNA matches it firmly. Only part of the rows carry a size: once, few, many, or a class if the clone is expanded.

NA	TRBJ2-7	TRBD1	TRBV10-3	TGTGCCATCAGTGGGCCGGGACAGGGCAACTACGAGCAGTACTTC	CAISGPGQGNYEQYF
NA	TRBJ1-2	NA	TRBV4-1	TGCGCCAGCAGCCAAGATCCTAACAGGGAATATGGCTACACCTTC	CASSQDPNREYGYTF
NA	TRBJ2-3	NA	TRBV27	TGTGCCAGCAGTTTATCGATCTGGATGATGAGGGGAGATACGCAGTATTTT	CASSLSIWMMRGDTQYF
NA	TRBJ2-2	TRBD1	TRBV5-1	TGCGCCAGCAGCGGGACAGGGGGACGCGTCAACACCGGGGAGCTGTTTTTT	CASSGTGGRVNTGELFF
NA	TRBJ2-2	NA	TRBV4-3	TGCGCCAGCAGCCAAGAGTCAGGGGGAGGACCCGGGGAGCTGTTTTTT	CASSQESGGGPGELFF
NA	TRBJ1-3	TRBD1	TRBV5-8	TGTGCCAGCAGCCCCACAGGGGACTCTGGAAACACCATATATTTT	CASSPTGDSGNTIYF
once	TRBJ2-2	TRBD2	TRBV9	TGTGCCAGCAGCTTACATCCCGGGACTAGCGGGAGGGCCGGGGAGCTGTTTTTT	CASSLHPGTSGRAGELFF
NA	TRBJ2-2	NA	TRBV9	TGTGCCAGCAGCAAGAACCTGGGCGGGGAGCTGTTTTTT	CASSKNLGGELFF
NA	TRBJ1-6	NA	TRBV4-3	TGCGCCAGCAGCCAAGGTTCACATTATAATTCACCCCTCCACTTT	CASSQGSHYNSPLHF
NA	TRBJ1-2	NA	TRBV28	TGTGCCAGCACCTTCGACAGTGAAAACTATGGCTACACCTTC	CASTFDSENYGYTF
NA	TRBJ1-2	NA	TRBV11-1	TGTGCCAGCAGCTCACAGGGTTTTTCGGGAGCTGCCTATGGCTACACCTTC	CASSSQGFSGAAYGYTF
NA	TRBJ2-1	TRBD2	TRBV7-3	TGTGCCAGCAGCACCTTAGCGGGGGTCTCCTACAATGAGCAGTTCTTC	CASSTLAGVSYNEQFF
NA	TRBJ2-7	TRBD1	TRBV6-1	TGTGCCAGTGGGGGGACAGGGGGTCTCTACGAGCAGTACTTC	CASGGTGGLYEQYF
NA	TRBJ2-1	NA	TRBV11-2	TGTGCCAGCAGCCAAAGAACCGGGACTGTTCAGCAGTTCTTC	CASSQRTGTVQQFF
NA	TRBJ2-7	NA	TRBV5-4	TGTGCCAGCAGCTTATCACACTACGAGCAGTACTTC	CASSLSHYEQYF
NA	TRBJ1-1	NA	TRBV4-3	TGCGCCAGCAGCCAAGATTTTCTGGGCGGTGAAGCTTTCTTT	CASSQDFLGGEAFF
NA	TRBJ2-3	NA	TRBV5-1	TGCGCCAGCAGCTTGTTAGAACTCCCCCCAAGGGATACGCAGTATTTT	CASSLLELPPRDTQYF
NA	TRBJ1-1	TRBD1	TRBV4-1	TGCGCCAGCAGCCAAGCCCCCGGGACAGCGGCTGAAGCTTTCTTT	CASSQAPGTAAEAFF
NA	TRBJ2-7	TRBD2	TRBV11-2	TGTGCCAGCAGTATCGGGACTACCTACGAGCAGTACTTC	CASSIGTTYEQYF
once	TRBJ2-7	NA	TRBV2	TGTGCCAGCCTGGGACGGCGGGACGAGCAGTACTTC	CASLGRRDEQYF
NA	TRBJ2-7	TRBD1	TRBV28	TGTGCCAGCAGTTTAGGTACAGGGGCCTACGAGCAGTACTTC	CASSLGTGAYEQYF
NA	TRBJ1-1	NA	TRBV2	TGTGCCAGCAGTGTCTCTCAAGAGGTGGGGACTGAAGCTTTCTTT	CASSVSQEVGTEAFF
NA	TRBJ2-5	NA	TRBV5-4	TGTGCCAGCAGCACAGCAGGGGTTGAGACCCAGTACTTC	CASSTAGVETQYF
NA	TRBJ2-7	NA	TRBV4-2	TGTGCCAGCAGCCAACCAGGGAGCTACGAGCAGTACTTC	CASSQPGSYEQYF
NA	TRBJ2-7	NA	TRBV13	TGTGCCAGCAGCTTAGGAGGGGGTCAGACCATTTACGAGCAGTACTTC	CASSLGGGQTIYEQYF
NA	TRBJ1-6	NA	TRBV10-3	TGTGCCATCAGTGAGTCGGTCTCCTATAATTCACCCCTCCACTTT	CAISESVSYNSPLHF
NA	TRBJ1-3	NA	TRBV11-2	TGTGCCAGCAGCTTAGAGGAAGCTGGAAACACCATATATTTT	CASSLEEAGNTIYF
NA	TRBJ1-4	NA	TRBV28	TGTGCCAGCAGTTTATTCATGGGAATACCTAATGAAAAACTGTTTTTT	CASSLFMGIPNEKLFF
NA	TRBJ1-6	TRBD1	TRBV6-5	TGTGCCAGCGCTCTTCAGGGGGGTTGGTCACCCCTCCACTTT	CASALQGGWSPLHF
NA	TRBJ1-1	TRBD1	TRBV9	TGTGCCAGCGCCGAGGAGGGGGCGAGTACTGAAGCTTTCTTT	CASAEEGASTEAFF
NA	TRBJ2-7	NA	TRBV11-1	TGTGCCAGCAGCCCCGGGACTTCCCACCGTGGGGAGCAGTACTTC	CASSPGTSHRGEQYF
NA	TRBJ1-1	NA	TRBV7-9	TGTGCCAGCAGCTTTTGGGGGGACGCTGAAGCTTTCTTT	CASSFWGDAEAFF
NA	TRBJ1-1	TRBD1	TRBV11-1	TGTGCCAGCAGTTTGACAGGGTTCCCTGAAGCTTTCTTT	CASSLTGFPEAFF
NA	TRBJ2-3	NA	TRBV7-9	TGTGCCAGCAGCCCATCAGGGACTAGCACAGATACGCAGTATTTT	CASSPSGTSTDTQYF
NA	TRBJ2-1	NA	TRBV7-3	TGTGCCAGCAGCTTACCCCGACCAGGGTACAATGAGCAGTTCTTC	CASSLPRPGYNEQFF
NA	TRBJ2-3	TRBD2	TRBV4-3	TGCGCCAGCAGCCAAGATGCTTCACTAGCGGGAGTAGATACGCAGTATTTT	CASSQDASLAGVDTQYF